This T cell receptor beta chain stems from a study of CXCR3-negative and CXCR3-positive naive CD8 T cells. The CDR3 is made up of 14 amino acids. In germline, CDR1 is SQVTM, CDR2 ANQGSEA. 5' RACE with UMI labels generated the TRB cDNA libraries. From its re-call of the 5' RACE reads, TCRdb lists each CDR3 protein once, without DNA. This repertoire includes 75,000 or so distinct CDR3 sequences. This receptor was identified in a human donor in good health. Some clones in this sample may be carry-over from other donors' samples. Material for sequencing was naive CXCR3- CD8+ T cells from blood. Subset reported: CD45RO-CCR7+CD27+CD95- naive CD8+ T cells lacking CXCR3 (TNR3-). The genes are TRBV29-1 and TRBJ1-1; the D call of TRBD1 rests on TCRdb alone, since no DNA is present to check it. CDR3 sequence: CSVDSDSYDTEAFF.